This is a list of T cell receptor beta chains from one sample in a study of cytomegalovirus exposure and HLA in healthy donors. Here immunoSEQ multiplex PCR was the method, and the copy in TCRdb shows in-frame clones only, minus some. The data hold roughly 130,000 clones, with 80% observed a single time. The sample taken for sequencing was PBMCs. The receptors shown here come from a young man in good health and CMV-seronegative. Both conserved end residues are part of each CDR3. D genes are given only for firm matches. Clone size is shown for a subset of rows, as once, few, many or a class of expanded clone.

size	D	length	V	J	CDR3	DNA
.	TRBD1	13	TRBV27	TRBJ1-2	CASSAGGGYGYTF	TGTGCCAGCAGTGCAGGGGGCGGTTATGGCTACACCTTC
.	TRBD1	15	TRBV28	TRBJ2-2	CASSTIPDRAGELFF	TGTGCCAGCAGTACGATCCCGGACAGGGCCGGGGAGCTGTTTTTT
.	TRBD1	15	TRBV5-5	TRBJ2-7	CASSLLRQGINEQYF	TGTGCCAGCAGCTTGTTACGACAGGGGATCAACGAGCAGTACTTC
few	TRBD2	17	TRBV29-1	TRBJ2-1	CSVAWTSGRAGYNEQFF	TGCAGCGTTGCTTGGACTAGCGGGAGGGCAGGGTACAATGAGCAGTTCTTC
few	TRBD1	16	TRBV2	TRBJ2-2	CASSVSRDRSTGELFF	TGTGCCAGCAGTGTTAGTCGGGACAGGAGCACCGGGGAGCTGTTTTTT
.	.	13	TRBV10-3	TRBJ1-2	CAISEQVNYGYTF	TGTGCCATCAGTGAGCAGGTTAACTATGGCTACACCTTC
.	.	17	TRBV4-3	TRBJ2-6	CASSQYGPGSGANVLTF	TGCGCCAGCAGCCAGTACGGTCCTGGCTCTGGGGCCAACGTCCTGACTTTC
few	.	15	TRBV7-2	TRBJ1-2	CASSSAHRDNYGYTF	TGTGCCAGCAGCTCGGCTCACAGGGATAACTATGGCTACACCTTC
.	.	15	TRBV9	TRBJ2-1	CASSPRAQWSWEQFF	TGTGCCAGCAGCCCGCGAGCTCAGTGGAGTTGGGAGCAGTTCTTC
.	TRBD2	18	TRBV10-3	TRBJ2-2	CAISVGLAGGPNTGELFF	TGTGCCATCAGTGTGGGACTAGCGGGGGGCCCAAACACCGGGGAGCTGTTTTTT
.	.	12	TRBV27	TRBJ2-3	CASSTYTDTQYF	TGTGCCAGCAGTACCTACACAGATACGCAGTATTTT
.	.	11	TRBV6-1	TRBJ2-7	CASRLSYEQYF	TGTGCCAGCCGTCTGAGCTACGAGCAGTACTTC
.	TRBD1	18	TRBV23-1	TRBJ1-5	CASSQPGQGRGSNQPQHF	TGCGCCAGCAGTCAACCGGGACAGGGAAGGGGTAGCAATCAGCCCCAGCATTTT
once	.	13	TRBV30	TRBJ2-3	CAWSGRRGDTQYF	TGTGCCTGGAGCGGCCGGCGGGGAGATACGCAGTATTTT
.	TRBD1	14	TRBV27	TRBJ2-7	CASSLRDRTYEQYF	TGTGCCAGCAGTTTACGGGACAGGACCTACGAGCAGTACTTC
.	.	13	TRBV11-2	TRBJ2-1	CASSFGQGNEQFF	TGTGCCAGCAGCTTTGGTCAGGGCAATGAGCAGTTCTTC
.	.	15	TRBV4-1	TRBJ2-2	CASSQVLKGVGELFF	TGCGCCAGCAGCCAAGTTTTGAAAGGGGTCGGGGAGCTGTTTTTT
.	TRBD2	16	TRBV7-9	TRBJ2-3	CASSARLAGSVDTQYF	TGTGCCAGCAGCGCCCGACTAGCGGGGTCAGTAGATACGCAGTATTTT
.	.	14	TRBV7-9	TRBJ1-2	CASSRNGQSYGYTF	TGTGCCAGCAGCCGAAACGGACAGAGCTATGGCTACACCTTC
.	.	14	TRBV10-2	TRBJ2-3	CASSESTRADTQYF	TGCGCCAGCAGTGAGTCAACCCGCGCAGATACGCAGTATTTT
.	.	14	TRBV5-1	TRBJ1-2	CASSLDQGGYGYTF	TGCGCCAGCAGCTTGGATCAAGGGGGCTATGGCTACACCTTC